The 22 T cell receptor beta chains in this list originate from one sample, sequenced in a study of shared clonotypes between healthy human individuals. The table came from immunoSEQ multiplex PCR; TCRdb's copy has only in-frame clones and leaves some out. Among roughly 2.2 million clones listed, 85% to 95% were seen once. The sequenced material came from naive CD4+ T cells from PBMCs. This sample's subset: CD45RA+ positively selected. Source of these receptors: a man aged 18 to 35 in good health. Some clones in this sample may be carry-over from other donors' samples.

The chain uses TRBV14 and TRBJ2-1; D not resolved. Germline V gives CDR1 SGHDN, CDR2 FVKESK. Trimming took off 4 bases at V and 4 bases at J, with 5 bases between the two ends. The CDR3 spans 12 residues. The CDR3 spells CASSRRYNEQFF. CDR3 nucleotide sequence: TGTGCCAGCAGCCGCCGATACAATGAGCAGTTCTTC.

This chain joins TRBV2 and TRBJ2-3; D uncertain. V was trimmed by 4 bases and J by 4 bases, leaving 12 bases between them. CDR3 length equals 14 residues. CDR1 is SNHLY, CDR2 FYNNEI, per germline. CDR3: CASSGPGSADTQYF. The CDR3 DNA reads as TGTGCCAGCAGTGGACCAGGATCAGCAGATACGCAGTATTTT. Based on the CDR3 plus reference TRBV2 and TRBJ2-3, the full variable domain is EPEVTQTPSHQVTQMGQEVILRCVPISNHLYFYWYRQILGQKVEFLVSFYNNEISEKSEIFDDQFSVERPDGSNFTLKIRSTKLEDSAMYFCASSGPGSADTQYFGPGTRLTVL.

J is TRBJ2-3 and V is TRBV10-2, with 8 bases lining up with TRBD2. Germline CDR1 WSHSY, CDR2 SAAADI. Trimming removed 7 bases from V and 4 bases from J; junction bases left unmatched: 10. The CDR3 has 15 amino acids. Here the CDR3 reads CASNIIREGADTQYF. Written as DNA, the CDR3 is TGCGCCAGCAATATCATCCGGGAGGGCGCAGATACGCAGTATTTT.

This clone was counted once. V usage is TRBV6-5 and J usage is TRBJ2-7; 8 bases match TRBD2. CDR3 length equals 15 residues. The trim removed 6 bases at V and 0 bases at J, leaving 7 bases unmatched. Germline values: CDR1 MNHEY, CDR2 SVGAGI. CDR3 nucleotides: TGTGCCAGCAGCCAACTAGCGGCCAGCTCCTACGAGCAGTACTTC. Amino acids: CASSQLAASSYEQYF.

The chain is built from TRBV30 and TRBJ2-3, with a weak D call TRBD2 (6 bases). Per germline, CDR1 GTSNPN and CDR2 SVGIG (reference sequence). V lost 1 base and J 1 base, leaving 9 bases between the germline ends. This CDR3 has 14 amino acids. DNA of the CDR3: TGTGCCTGGAGTGAGAAGCGGGGCACAGATACGCAGTATTTT. Translated, it gives CAWSEKRGTDTQYF.

The CDR3 coding sequence is TGTGCCAGCAGCGGGAGCGGGGACACTGAAGCTTTCTTT. Amino acids: CASSGSGDTEAFF. The chain combines TRBV28 with TRBJ1-1; D unclear. CDR3 length: 13 amino acids. Trimming removed 6 bases from V and 3 bases from J, with 11 bases in between. The germline V gene encodes CDR1 MDHEN and CDR2 SYDVKM.

This sequence joins TRBV7-2 and TRBJ1-2; no definite D call. The CDR3 spans 14 residues. Trimming pared 5 bases from V and 6 bases from J, leaving 16 bases between. Germline-derived CDR1 and CDR2 are SGHTA and FQGNSA. CDR3 protein: CASSLDPLRNGYTF. In DNA form, the CDR3 reads TGTGCCAGCAGCCTTGACCCCCTTAGGAATGGCTACACCTTC.

V is TRBV25-1 and J is TRBJ2-1; D is uncertain. With 7 bases removed from V and 5 bases from J, the gap between germline ends came to 21 bases. The CDR3 has 16 residues. Germline-derived CDR1 and CDR2 are MGHDK and SYGVNS. CDR3 coding DNA: TGTGCCAGCAACCGCCCCCCTACGCGAAAGGACAATGAGCAGTTCTTC. Protein product: CASNRPPTRKDNEQFF. Variable domain in full (rest from reference TRBV25-1 and TRBJ2-1): EADIYQTPRYLVIGTGKKITLECSQTMGHDKMYWYQQDPGMELHLIHYSYGVNSTEKGDLSSESTVSRIRTEHFPLTLESARPSHTSQYLCASNRPPTRKDNEQFFGPGTRLTVL.

The chain uses TRBV12-5 and TRBJ1-1; D uncertain. Germline CDR1 reads LGHNT; CDR2 reads FRNRAP. This CDR3 region has 15 residues. V lost 3 bases to trimming and J lost 8 bases, with 19 bases between them. The CDR3 DNA reads TGTGCTAGTGGTTTTATGACGGAATTTTATCTCGAAGCTTTCTTT. This translates into CASGFMTEFYLEAFF.

The chain has TRBV29-1 and TRBJ2-5, with D possibly being TRBD1 or TRBD2 (6 bases each). With the DNA end fitting TRBJ2-7 better, the J assignment may be wrong. CDR3 size: 15 residues. The germline V gene encodes CDR1 SQVTM and CDR2 ANQGSEA. CDR3 amino acids: CSVAEGVRSSYEQYF. CDR3 bases: TGCAGCGTCGCGGAGGGGGTGAGAAGCTCCTACGAGCAGTACTTC.

This clone has just a few counts. V is TRBV5-6 and J is TRBJ1-1; TRBD1 is a possible D gene (5 bases). V lost 0 bases to trimming and J lost 10 bases, with 10 bases between them. The CDR3 runs to 12 residues. Looked up from germline, CDR1 is SGHDT and CDR2 is YYEEEE. CDR3 region: CASSLVGRGAFF. CDR3 in DNA: TGTGCCAGCAGCTTGGTAGGGAGGGGAGCTTTCTTT.

Written as DNA, the CDR3 is TGTGCCAGCAGCTCCCCGCCGGGACCTAGCTCCTACGAGCAGTACTTC. Amino acid sequence: CASSSPPGPSSYEQYF. The chain links TRBV7-8 to TRBJ2-7; D may correspond to TRBD1 or TRBD2 (5 bases each). The germline V gene has CDR1 SGHVS and CDR2 FQNEAQ. The V and J ends lost 4 bases and 0 bases respectively, with 16 bases between them. CDR3 size: 16 residues.

The chain has TRBV10-3 and TRBJ1-1, with TRBD1 matching 7 bases. Germline V lookup: CDR1 ENHRY, CDR2 SYGVKD. The J segment lost 0 bases and the V segment lost 8 bases, leaving 6 bases of the junction unmatched. The CDR3 covers 14 residues. The CDR3 DNA reads as TGTGCCATCGGGGGACAGCCCATGAACACTGAAGCTTTCTTT. Its translation: CAIGGQPMNTEAFF.

The J gene is TRBJ1-5, the V gene TRBV5-8; 7 nucleotides match TRBD1. The germline V gene has CDR1 SGHTS and CDR2 YDEGEE. The V gene end was trimmed by 1 base and the J gene end by 2 bases; junction bases not matched to a gene: 9. This CDR3 comprises 17 residues. The CDR3 sequence is CASSLWVGQDGNQPQHF. CDR3 DNA: TGTGCCAGCAGCTTGTGGGTTGGACAGGATGGCAATCAGCCCCAGCATTTT.

The rearrangement links TRBV7-9 to TRBJ2-2; no firm D call. The V end lost 4 bases, the J end lost 0 bases, and 15 bases lay between the germline ends. Germline V gene lookup returns CDR1 SEHNR and CDR2 FQNEAQ (reference sequence). The CDR3 has 17 residues. In nucleotides, the CDR3 is TGTGCCAGCAGCTCAGGTATCGGCCCCGCGAACACCGGGGAGCTGTTTTTT. Its protein product is CASSSGIGPANTGELFF.

V and J are TRBV7-2 and TRBJ2-5, with D possibly TRBD2 on 5 matching bases. With 5 bases removed from V and 7 bases from J, the gap between germline ends came to 14 bases. The CDR3 totals 13 residues. The germline gives CDR1 SGHTA, CDR2 FQGNSA. CDR3 DNA sequence: TGTGCCAGCAGCCGGACTCCCCGTGGGACCCAGTACTTC. Translated: CASSRTPRGTQYF.

The chain carries TRBV29-1 and TRBJ2-1, with 8 bases fitting TRBD2. The germline gives CDR1 SQVTM, CDR2 ANQGSEA. The CDR3 runs to 12 residues. V lost 2 bases to trimming and J lost 9 bases; unmatched junction nucleotides: 3. The CDR3 loop is CSVEKTSGEQFF. The CDR3 DNA is TGCAGCGTTGAAAAAACTAGCGGTGAGCAGTTCTTC.

This clone was seen just once. The rearrangement uses TRBV15 and TRBJ1-3; D is uncertain. CDR1 is LNHNV and CDR2 is YYDKDF in the germline V gene (reference sequence). CDR3 length: 17 amino acids. V lost 3 bases and J 0 bases, leaving 15 bases between the germline ends. The CDR3 here is CATSSLPPLFSGNTIYF. CDR3 nucleotides: TGTGCCACCAGCAGCCTACCCCCTCTGTTCTCTGGAAACACCATATATTTT.

The chain combines TRBV18 with TRBJ2-5, with 12 bases aligning to TRBD2. The CDR3 runs 17 residues. Germline V gene data show CDR1 as KGHSH and CDR2 as LQKENI. Trimming removed 3 bases from V and 5 bases from J; junction bases left unmatched: 10. The CDR3 sequence is CASSPLKTSGSPETQYF. CDR3 DNA sequence: TGTGCCAGCTCACCTCTCAAGACTAGCGGGAGTCCCGAGACCCAGTACTTC.

This clone has a single count. The chain joins TRBV10-3 to TRBJ1-4; D is uncertain. Looked up from germline, CDR1 is ENHRY and CDR2 is SYGVKD. With 0 bases removed from V and 1 base from J, the gap between germline ends came to 12 bases. The CDR3 covers 17 residues. CDR3 sequence (DNA): TGTGCCATCAGTGAGTCGATATGGGGTGGAACTAATGAAAAACTGTTTTTT. Translated, it gives CAISESIWGGTNEKLFF.

V and J are TRBV28 and TRBJ2-5; D call uncertain. This CDR3 is built from 14 residues. The germline V gene encodes CDR1 MDHEN and CDR2 SYDVKM. V was shortened by 6 bases and J by 7 bases, with 18 bases between the two germline ends. The CDR3 spells CASSLLADQRTQYF. The CDR3 DNA reads as TGTGCCAGCAGCCTCCTCGCGGATCAACGGACCCAGTACTTC.

The sample holds one count of this clone. In the same sample, other DNA sequences code for this CDR3. The chain links TRBV18 to TRBJ2-5; the match to TRBD1 covers 8 bases. This CDR3 is built from 14 residues. Germline CDR1 KGHSH, CDR2 LQKENI. Trimming took 3 bases from V and 5 from J; bases not matched to a gene: 5. In DNA form, the CDR3 reads TGTGCCAGCTCACCTACAGGGGGGCAGGAGACCCAGTACTTC. This gives the protein CASSPTGGQETQYF.